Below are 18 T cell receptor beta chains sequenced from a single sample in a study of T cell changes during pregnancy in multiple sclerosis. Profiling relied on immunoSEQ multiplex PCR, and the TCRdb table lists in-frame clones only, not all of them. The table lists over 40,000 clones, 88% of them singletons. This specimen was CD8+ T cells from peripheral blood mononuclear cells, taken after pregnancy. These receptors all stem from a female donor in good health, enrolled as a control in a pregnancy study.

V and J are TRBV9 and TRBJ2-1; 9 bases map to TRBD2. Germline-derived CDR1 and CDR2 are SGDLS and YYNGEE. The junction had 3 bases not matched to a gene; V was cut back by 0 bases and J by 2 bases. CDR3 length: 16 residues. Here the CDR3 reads CASSVVAGAPYNEQFF. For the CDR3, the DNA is TGTGCCAGCAGCGTAGTAGCGGGGGCCCCCTACAATGAGCAGTTCTTC.

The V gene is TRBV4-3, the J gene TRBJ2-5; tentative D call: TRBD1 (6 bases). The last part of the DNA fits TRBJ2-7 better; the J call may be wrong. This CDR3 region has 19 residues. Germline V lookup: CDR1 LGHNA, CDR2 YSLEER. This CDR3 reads CASSQETVGGPGFLYEQYF. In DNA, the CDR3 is TGCGCCAGCAGCCAAGAAACTGTTGGGGGCCCTGGCTTTCTCTACGAGCAGTACTTC.

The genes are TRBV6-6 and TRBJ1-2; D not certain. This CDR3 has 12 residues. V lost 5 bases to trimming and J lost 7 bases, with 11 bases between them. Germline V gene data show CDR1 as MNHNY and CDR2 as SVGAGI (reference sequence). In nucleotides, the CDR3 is TGTGCCAGCAGTCCCAACGAGCGTGGCTACACCTTC. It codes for CASSPNERGYTF.

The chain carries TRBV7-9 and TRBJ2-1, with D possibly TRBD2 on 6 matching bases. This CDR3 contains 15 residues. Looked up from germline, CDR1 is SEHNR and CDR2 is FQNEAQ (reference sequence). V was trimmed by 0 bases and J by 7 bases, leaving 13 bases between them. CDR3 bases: TGTGCCAGCAGCTTAGCGAAGGGGACTCGGAATGAGCAGTTCTTC. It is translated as CASSLAKGTRNEQFF.

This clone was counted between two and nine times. The CDR3 loop is CASSEDVGGLTSEAFF. DNA for the CDR3: TGTGCCAGCAGTGAGGACGTGGGAGGGCTAACTTCTGAAGCTTTCTTT. V is TRBV6-1 and J is TRBJ1-1, with D uncertain. V was pared by 3 bases and J by 6 bases, with 20 bases between. Per germline, CDR1 MNHNS and CDR2 SASEGT. CDR3 length: 16 residues.

CDR3 coding DNA: TGTGCCAGCAGCCAAGGACAGATCTACACCTTC. This translates into CASSQGQIYTF. The chain joins TRBV4-2 to TRBJ1-2, with D perhaps matching TRBD1 (5 bases). Germline V gene lookup returns CDR1 LGHNA and CDR2 YNFKEQ. This CDR3 comprises 11 residues. The V gene lost 1 base and the J gene lost 10 bases, with 7 bases spanning the gap.

DNA for the CDR3: TGCGCCAGCAGCGCCCGAAAGGGGACTAACTATGGCTACACCTTC. Translation: CASSARKGTNYGYTF. The V gene is TRBV4-3, the J gene TRBJ1-2; possibly TRBD1 for D (5 bases). V dropped 5 bases and J dropped 0 bases, with 13 bases sitting between them. The CDR3 totals 15 residues. Germline values: CDR1 LGHNA, CDR2 YSLEER.

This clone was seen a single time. In nucleotides, the CDR3 is TGTGCCAGCGGGGGGGCGAACACCGGGGAGCTGTTTTTT. Translated, it gives CASGGANTGELFF. The gene calls are TRBV25-1 and TRBJ2-2; 7 positions match TRBD2. Germline V lookup: CDR1 MGHDK, CDR2 SYGVNS. V lost 8 bases, J lost 0 bases, and 0 bases stayed unmatched. The length of the CDR3 is 13 residues.

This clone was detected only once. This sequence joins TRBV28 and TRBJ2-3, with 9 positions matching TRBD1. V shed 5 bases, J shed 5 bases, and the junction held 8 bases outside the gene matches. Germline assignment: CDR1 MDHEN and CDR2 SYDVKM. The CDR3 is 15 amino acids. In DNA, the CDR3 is TGTGCCAGCAGTAACCGGGACAGGGTGAGAGATACGCAGTATTTT. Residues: CASSNRDRVRDTQYF.

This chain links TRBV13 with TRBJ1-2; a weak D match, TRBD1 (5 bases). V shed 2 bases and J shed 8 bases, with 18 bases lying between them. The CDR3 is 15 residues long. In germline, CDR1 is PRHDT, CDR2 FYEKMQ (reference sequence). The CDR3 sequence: CASSLSMDNRQGYTF. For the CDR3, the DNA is TGTGCCAGCAGCTTAAGCATGGACAACCGGCAGGGCTACACCTTC. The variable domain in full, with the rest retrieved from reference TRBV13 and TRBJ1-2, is AAGVIQSPRHLIKEKRETATLKCYPIPRHDTVYWYQQGPGQDPQFLISFYEKMQSDKGSIPDRFSAQQFSDYHSELNMSSLELGDSALYFCASSLSMDNRQGYTFGSGTRLTVV.

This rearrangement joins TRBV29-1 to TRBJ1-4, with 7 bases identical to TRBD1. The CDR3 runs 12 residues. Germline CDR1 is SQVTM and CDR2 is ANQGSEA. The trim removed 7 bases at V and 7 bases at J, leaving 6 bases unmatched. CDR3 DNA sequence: TGCAGCGCCGATACAGGGGTTGAAAAACTGTTTTTT. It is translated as CSADTGVEKLFF.

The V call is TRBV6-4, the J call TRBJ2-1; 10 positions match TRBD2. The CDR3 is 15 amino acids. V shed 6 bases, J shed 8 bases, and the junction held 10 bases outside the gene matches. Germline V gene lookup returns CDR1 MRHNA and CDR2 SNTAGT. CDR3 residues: CASRTGGLALHEQFF. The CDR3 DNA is TGTGCCAGCAGGACGGGGGGACTAGCGTTGCATGAGCAGTTCTTC.

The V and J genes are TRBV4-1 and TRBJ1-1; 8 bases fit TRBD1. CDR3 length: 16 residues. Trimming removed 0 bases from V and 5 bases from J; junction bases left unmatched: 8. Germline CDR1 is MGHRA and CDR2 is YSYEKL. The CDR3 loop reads CASSQDSGQGLTEAFF. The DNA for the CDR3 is TGCGCCAGCAGCCAAGATTCCGGACAGGGCTTAACTGAAGCTTTCTTT.

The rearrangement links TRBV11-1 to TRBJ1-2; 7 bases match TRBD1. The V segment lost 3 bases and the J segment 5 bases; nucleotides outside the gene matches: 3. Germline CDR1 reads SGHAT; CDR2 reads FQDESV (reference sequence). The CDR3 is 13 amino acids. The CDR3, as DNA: TGTGCCAGCAGCTTGAGGGGGCCATATGGCTACACCTTC. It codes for CASSLRGPYGYTF. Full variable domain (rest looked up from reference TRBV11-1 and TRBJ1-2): EAEVAQSPRYKITEKSQAVAFWCDPISGHATLYWYRQILGQGPELLVQFQDESVVDDSQLPKDRFSAERLKGVDSTLKIQPAELGDSAMYLCASSLRGPYGYTFGSGTRLTVV.

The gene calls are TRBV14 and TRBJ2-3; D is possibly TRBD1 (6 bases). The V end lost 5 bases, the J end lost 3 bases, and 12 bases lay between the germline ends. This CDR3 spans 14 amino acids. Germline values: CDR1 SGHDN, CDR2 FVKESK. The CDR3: CASSEYRVTDTQYF. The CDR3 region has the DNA TGTGCCAGCAGCGAATACAGGGTTACAGATACGCAGTATTTT. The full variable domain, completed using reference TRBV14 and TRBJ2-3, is EAGVTQFPSHSVIEKGQTVTLRCDPISGHDNLYWYRRVMGKEIKFLLHFVKESKQDESGMPNNRFLAERTGGTYSTLKVQPAELEDSGVYFCASSEYRVTDTQYFGPGTRLTVL.

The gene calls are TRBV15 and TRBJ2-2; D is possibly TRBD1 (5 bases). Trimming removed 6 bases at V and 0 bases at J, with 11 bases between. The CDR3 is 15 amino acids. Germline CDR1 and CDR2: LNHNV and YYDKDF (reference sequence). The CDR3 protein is CATRQMTANTGELFF. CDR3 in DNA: TGTGCCACCAGACAGATGACAGCGAACACCGGGGAGCTGTTTTTT.

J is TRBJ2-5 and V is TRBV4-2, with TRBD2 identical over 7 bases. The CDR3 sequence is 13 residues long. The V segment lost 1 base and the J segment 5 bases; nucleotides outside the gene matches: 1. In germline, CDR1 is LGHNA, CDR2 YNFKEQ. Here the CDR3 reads CASSQVRGETQYF. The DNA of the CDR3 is TGTGCCAGCAGCCAAGTGCGGGGGGAGACCCAGTACTTC.

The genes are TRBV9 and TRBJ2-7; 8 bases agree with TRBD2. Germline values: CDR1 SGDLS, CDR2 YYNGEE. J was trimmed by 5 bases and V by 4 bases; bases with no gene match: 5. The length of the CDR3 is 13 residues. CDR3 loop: CASSWTGGDEQYF. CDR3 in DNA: TGTGCCAGCAGCTGGACCGGGGGGGACGAGCAGTACTTC.